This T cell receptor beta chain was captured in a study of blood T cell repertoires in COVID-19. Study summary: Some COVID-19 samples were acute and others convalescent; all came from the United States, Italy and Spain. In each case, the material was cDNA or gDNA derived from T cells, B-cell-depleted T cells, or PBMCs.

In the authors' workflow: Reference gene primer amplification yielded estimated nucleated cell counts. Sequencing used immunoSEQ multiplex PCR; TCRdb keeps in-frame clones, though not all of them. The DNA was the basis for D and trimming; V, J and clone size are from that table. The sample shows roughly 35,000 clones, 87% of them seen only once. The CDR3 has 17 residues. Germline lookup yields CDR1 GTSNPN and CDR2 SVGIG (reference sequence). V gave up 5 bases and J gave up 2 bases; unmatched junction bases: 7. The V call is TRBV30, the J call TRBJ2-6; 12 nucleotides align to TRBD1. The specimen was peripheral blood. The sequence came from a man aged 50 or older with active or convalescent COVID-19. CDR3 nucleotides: TGTGCCTGGGTGAGGGGACAGGGGGCGCCTGGGGCCAACGTCCTGACTTTC. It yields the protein CAWVRGQGAPGANVLTF.